Sequencing of this TCR beta chain was carried out in a study of early T cells in non-severe SARS-CoV-2 infection. About the study: Bulk RNA isolated from unsorted whole blood underwent sequencing; chains were not paired. Study conclusions and caveats: VDJdb matching, biased toward anti-spike CD8 responses, missed private and CD4 specificities.

J gave up 10 bases and V 7 bases, and 10 bases lay outside the gene matches. There are 14 residues in the CDR3. Looked up from germline, CDR1 is MDHEN and CDR2 is SYDVKM. This clonotype showed up many times. Its cognate antigen is unknown. The library protocol tagged individual cDNA molecules with unique molecular identifiers. TCRdb ran MiXCR on the 5' RACE reads and lists one entry per CDR3 protein. The table has some 22,000 distinct CDR3 sequences, more than 4% seen once. The chain couples TRBV28 to TRBJ1-6, with 7 bases that match TRBD1. Sequencing was carried out using whole blood. This sequence was found in an adult who was a healthcare worker with PCR-confirmed SARS-CoV-2 infection or an uninfected control (not recorded which). CDR3 bases: TGTGCCAGCATCCAGGGGGGGGCCGGGTCACCCCTCCACTTT. Amino acid sequence: CASIQGGAGSPLHF.